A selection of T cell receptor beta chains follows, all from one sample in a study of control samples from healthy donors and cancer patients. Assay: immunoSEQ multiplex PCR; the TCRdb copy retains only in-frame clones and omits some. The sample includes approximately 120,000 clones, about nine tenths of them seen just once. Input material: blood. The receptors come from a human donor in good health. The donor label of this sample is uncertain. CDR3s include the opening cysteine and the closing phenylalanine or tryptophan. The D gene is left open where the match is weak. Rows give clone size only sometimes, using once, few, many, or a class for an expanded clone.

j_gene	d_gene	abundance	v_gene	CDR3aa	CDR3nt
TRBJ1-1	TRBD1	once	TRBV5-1	CASSGGTGWTEAFF	TGCGCCAGCAGCGGAGGGACAGGGTGGACTGAAGCTTTCTTT
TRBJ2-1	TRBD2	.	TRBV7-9	CASSVSGGTFNEQFF	TGTGCCAGCAGCGTTAGCGGGGGGACATTCAATGAGCAGTTCTTC
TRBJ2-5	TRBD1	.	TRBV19	CASSPSLRGETQYF	TGTGCCAGTAGCCCGAGCCTCAGGGGGGAGACCCAGTACTTC
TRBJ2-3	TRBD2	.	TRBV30	CAWTLGGADTQYF	TGTGCCTGGACCTTGGGGGGGGCAGATACGCAGTATTTT
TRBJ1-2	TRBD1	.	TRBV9	CASSAGRQGFSGYTF	TGTGCCAGCAGCGCAGGGAGACAGGGTTTTTCTGGCTACACCTTC
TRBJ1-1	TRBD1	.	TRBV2	CASRTGVPEAFF	TGTGCCAGCAGAACAGGGGTCCCTGAAGCTTTCTTT
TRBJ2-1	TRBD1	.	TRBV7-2	CASSFSDREGYNEQFF	TGTGCCAGCAGCTTCTCAGACAGGGAAGGCTACAATGAGCAGTTCTTC
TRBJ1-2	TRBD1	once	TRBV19	CASSIATGEVYGYTF	TGTGCCAGTAGTATAGCTACAGGGGAGGTCTATGGCTACACCTTC
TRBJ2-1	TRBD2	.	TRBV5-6	CASSLGLAGDNEQFF	TGTGCCAGCAGCTTGGGGCTAGCGGGGGACAATGAGCAGTTCTTC
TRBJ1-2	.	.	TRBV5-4	CASRRDLGYGYTF	TGTGCCAGCAGAAGGGATTTAGGGTATGGCTACACCTTC
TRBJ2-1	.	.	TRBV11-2	CASSLVVGAQFF	TGTGCCAGCAGCTTAGTAGTGGGGGCACAATTCTTC
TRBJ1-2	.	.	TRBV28	CASSSASGRGYTF	TGTGCCAGCAGTTCGGCGTCAGGGCGAGGCTACACCTTC
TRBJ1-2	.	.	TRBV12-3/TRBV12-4	CASRQGSYGYTF	TGTGCCAGCAGACAGGGCTCCTATGGCTACACCTTC